One sample yielded the 7 T cell receptor beta chains listed below, sequenced in a study of breast tumors, draining lymph nodes, adjacent tissues. Axillary draining lymph nodes of breast cancer patients supplied the node samples. From the multiplex PCR reads, TCRdb called clonotypes with MiXCR, one entry per CDR3 protein. The sample includes about 300,000 distinct CDR3 sequences, roughly 30% seen only once; the top ten take about 1%. The sample consisted of axillary lymph node tissue. Every receptor here comes from a female donor with breast cancer. Some clones in this sample may be carry-over from other donors' samples.

Comment on this clonotype: A much larger clone is a single base away; this may be a read error. Since the CDR3 does not end with the conserved phenylalanine or tryptophan, this likely comes from a read error. V is TRBV5-1 and J is TRBJ2-2; TRBD2 agrees at 10 bases. V lost 4 bases to trimming and J lost 3 bases; unmatched junction nucleotides: 15. CDR3 length equals 19 residues. CDR1 is SGHRS, CDR2 YFSETQ, per germline. CDR3 residues: CASSLQPGLAGVDTGELFY. The DNA for the CDR3 is TGCGCCAGCAGCCTACAACCCGGGCTAGCGGGAGTGGACACCGGGGAGCTGTTTTAT.

Many counts were recorded for this clonotype. This sequence joins TRBV12-3 or TRBV12-4 and TRBJ1-2; TRBD1 matches 7 bases. V lost 3 bases and J lost 4; bases outside the gene matches: 14. CDR3 length equals 17 residues. The CDR3 protein is CASSLGLGGQVAYGYTF. CDR3 nucleotide sequence: TGTGCCAGCAGTTTGGGCCTGGGAGGACAGGTAGCCTATGGCTACACCTTC.

In the case of this clonotype: Its ends do not fully match the called genes, so a read error is possible. The V call is TRBV19, the J call TRBJ2-1; 8 nucleotides align to TRBD2. The CDR3 length is 13 residues. The germline CDR1 and CDR2 sequences are LNHDA and SQIVND (reference sequence). In DNA, the CDR3 is TGTGCCAGTAGTCCTAGCGGGTACAATGGGCAGTTCTTC. As protein: CASSPSGYNGQFF. The variable domain in full, with the rest retrieved from reference TRBV19 and TRBJ2-1, is DGGITQSPKYLFRKEGQNVTLSCEQNLNHDAMYWYRQDPGQGLRLIYYSQIVNDFQKGDIAEGYSVSREKKESFPLTVTSAQKNPTAFYLCASSPSGYNGQFFGPGTRLTVL.

This clonotype came up many times. The genes are TRBV11-3 and TRBJ2-2; D unclear. Trimming removed 8 bases at V and 3 bases at J, with 4 bases between. CDR1 is SGHNT, CDR2 YENEEA, per germline. The CDR3 loop spans 11 amino acids. CDR3 DNA: TGTGCCAGCGCTTACACCGGGGAGCTGTTTTTT. Its translation is CASAYTGELFF.

This clonotype was found many times. The chain has TRBV7-9 and TRBJ1-3; TRBD1 aligns across 11 bases. From germline, CDR1 is SEHNR and CDR2 FQNEAQ (reference sequence). The trim removed 5 bases at V and 2 bases at J, leaving 2 bases unmatched. The CDR3 is made up of 15 amino acids. This chain's CDR3 is CASSLGQGAGNTIYF. The CDR3 DNA follows: TGTGCCAGCAGCCTGGGACAGGGGGCTGGAAACACCATATATTTT. The full variable domain, rest sourced from reference TRBV7-9 and TRBJ1-3, is DTGVSQNPRHKITKRGQNVTFRCDPISEHNRLYWYRQTLGQGPEFLTYFQNEAQLEKSRLLSDRFSAERPKGSFSTLEIQRTEQGDSAMYLCASSLGQGAGNTIYFGEGSWLTVV.

Of note for this clonotype: This may arise from a read error, as a much more abundant clone is one base away. This sequence joins TRBV7-8 and TRBJ1-2; D gene ambiguous. The CDR3 covers 12 residues. The V gene's germline CDR1 is SGHVS and CDR2 FQNEAQ. The CDR3 region is CASSQTNYDYTF. Here the CDR3 DNA reads TGTGCCAGCTCCCAGACCAACTATGACTACACCTTC. The full variable domain, its missing parts supplied by reference TRBV7-8 and TRBJ1-2, is GAGVSQSPRYKVAKRGQDVALRCDPISGHVSLFWYQQALGQGPEFLTYFQNEAQLDKSGLPSDRFFAERPEGSVSTLKIQRTQQEDSAVYLCASSQTNYDYTFGSGTRLTVV.

This clonotype was seen more than once but under ten times. The genes are TRBV7-6 and TRBJ2-1, with D perhaps TRBD2 (7 bases). Trimming stripped 6 bases from V and 9 bases from J, with 12 bases between. The CDR3 has 12 amino acids. Per germline, CDR1 SGHVS and CDR2 FNYEAQ. The CDR3 DNA is TGTGCCAGCAGGGGGGGGGGGGCTGAGCAGTTCTTC. As protein: CASRGGGAEQFF.